The clone carrying this TCR beta chain was counted once. The record originates from a study of T cell changes during pregnancy in multiple sclerosis. TCRdb's copy holds only in-frame clones and misses some; the assay was immunoSEQ multiplex PCR. The profile shows tens of thousands of clones, roughly 91% of them singletons. The CDR3 has 14 residues. The V and J ends lost 10 bases and 0 bases respectively, with 13 bases between them. Germline V lookup: CDR1 MNHEY, CDR2 SVGAGI. The TCR originated in a female donor with multiple sclerosis, enrolled in a pregnancy study. The sample in question was CD4+ T cells from peripheral blood mononuclear cells, obtained in the third trimester of pregnancy. This sequence joins TRBV6-5 and TRBJ1-3; D possibly corresponds to TRBD1 (6 bases). CDR3 sequence (DNA): TGTGCCACCTCGACAGGCAACTCTGGAAACACCATATATTTT. This translates into CATSTGNSGNTIYF.